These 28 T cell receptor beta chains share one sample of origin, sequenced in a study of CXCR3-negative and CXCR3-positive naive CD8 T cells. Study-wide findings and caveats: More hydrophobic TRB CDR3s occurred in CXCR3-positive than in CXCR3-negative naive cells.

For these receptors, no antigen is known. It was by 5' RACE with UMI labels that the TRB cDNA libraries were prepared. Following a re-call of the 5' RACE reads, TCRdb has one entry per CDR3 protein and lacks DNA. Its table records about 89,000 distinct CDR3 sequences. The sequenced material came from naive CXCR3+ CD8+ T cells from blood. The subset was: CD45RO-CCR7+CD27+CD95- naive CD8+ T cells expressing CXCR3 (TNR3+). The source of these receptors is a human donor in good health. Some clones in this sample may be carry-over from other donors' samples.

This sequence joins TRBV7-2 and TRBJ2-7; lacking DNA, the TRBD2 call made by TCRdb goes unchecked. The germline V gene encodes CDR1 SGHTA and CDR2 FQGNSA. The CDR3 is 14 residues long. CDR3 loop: CASSSRDFYLEQYF.

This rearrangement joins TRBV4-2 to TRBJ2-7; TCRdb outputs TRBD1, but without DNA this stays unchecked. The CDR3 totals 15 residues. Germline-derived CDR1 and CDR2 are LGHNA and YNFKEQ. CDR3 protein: CASSPWATGSYEQYF.

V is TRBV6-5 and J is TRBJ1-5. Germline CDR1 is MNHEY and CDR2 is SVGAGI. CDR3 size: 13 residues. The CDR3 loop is CASSPAGLQPQHF.

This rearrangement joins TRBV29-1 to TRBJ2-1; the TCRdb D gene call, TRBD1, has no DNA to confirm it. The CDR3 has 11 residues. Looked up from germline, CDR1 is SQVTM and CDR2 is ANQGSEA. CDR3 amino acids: CSVVGGPEQFF.

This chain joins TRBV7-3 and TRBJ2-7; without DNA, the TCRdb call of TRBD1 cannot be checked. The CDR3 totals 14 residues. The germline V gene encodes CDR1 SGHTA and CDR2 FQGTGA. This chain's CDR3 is CASRSIPGSYEQYF.

CDR3 sequence: CASSFPTSGVPTDTQYF. The J gene is TRBJ2-3, the V gene TRBV7-2; absent DNA, TCRdb's TRBD2 call cannot be checked. The germline V gene encodes CDR1 SGHTA and CDR2 FQGNSA. The CDR3 is 17 residues long.

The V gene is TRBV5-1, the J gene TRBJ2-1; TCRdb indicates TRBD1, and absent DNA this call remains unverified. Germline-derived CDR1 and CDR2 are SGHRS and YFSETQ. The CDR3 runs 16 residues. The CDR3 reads CASSLEGESSYNEQFF.

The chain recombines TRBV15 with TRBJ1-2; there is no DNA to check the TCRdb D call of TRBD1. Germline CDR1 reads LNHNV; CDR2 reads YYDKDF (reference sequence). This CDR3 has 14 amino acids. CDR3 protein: CATSGDRGNYGYTF.

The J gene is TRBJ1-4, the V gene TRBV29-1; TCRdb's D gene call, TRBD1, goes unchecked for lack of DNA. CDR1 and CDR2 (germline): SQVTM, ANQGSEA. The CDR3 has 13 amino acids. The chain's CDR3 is CSVVGGTNEKLFF.

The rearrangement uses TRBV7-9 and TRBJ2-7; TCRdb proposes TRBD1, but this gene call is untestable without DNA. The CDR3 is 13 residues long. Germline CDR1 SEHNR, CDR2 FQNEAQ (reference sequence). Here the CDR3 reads CASSTGTVLKQYF.

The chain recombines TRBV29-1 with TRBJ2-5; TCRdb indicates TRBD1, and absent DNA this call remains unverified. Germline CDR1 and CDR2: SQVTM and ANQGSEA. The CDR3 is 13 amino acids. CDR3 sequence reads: CSAAGAGKETQYF.

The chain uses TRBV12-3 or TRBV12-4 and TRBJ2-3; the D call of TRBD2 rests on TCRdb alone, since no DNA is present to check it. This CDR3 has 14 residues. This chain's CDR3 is CASSLLAAPDTQYF.

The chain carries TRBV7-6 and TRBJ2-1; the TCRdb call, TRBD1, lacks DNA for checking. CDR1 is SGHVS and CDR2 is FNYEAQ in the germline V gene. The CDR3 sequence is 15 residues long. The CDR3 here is CASSLGAGSINEQFF.

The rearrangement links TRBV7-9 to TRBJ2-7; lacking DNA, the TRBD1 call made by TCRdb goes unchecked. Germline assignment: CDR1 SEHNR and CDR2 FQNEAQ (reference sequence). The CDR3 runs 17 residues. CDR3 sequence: CASRPSGTPGLGYEQYF.

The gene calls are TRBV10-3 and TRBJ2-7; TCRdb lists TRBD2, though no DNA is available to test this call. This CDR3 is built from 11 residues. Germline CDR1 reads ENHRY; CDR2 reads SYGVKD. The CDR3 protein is CAIRAGDEQYF.

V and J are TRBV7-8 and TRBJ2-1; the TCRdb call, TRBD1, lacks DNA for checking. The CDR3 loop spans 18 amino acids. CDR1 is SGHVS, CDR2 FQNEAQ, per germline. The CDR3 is CASSSLGTDGLRNNEQFF. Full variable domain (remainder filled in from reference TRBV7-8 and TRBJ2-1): GAGVSQSPRYKVAKRGQDVALRCDPISGHVSLFWYQQALGQGPEFLTYFQNEAQLDKSGLPSDRFFAERPEGSVSTLKIQRTQQEDSAVYLCASSSLGTDGLRNNEQFFGPGTRLTVL.

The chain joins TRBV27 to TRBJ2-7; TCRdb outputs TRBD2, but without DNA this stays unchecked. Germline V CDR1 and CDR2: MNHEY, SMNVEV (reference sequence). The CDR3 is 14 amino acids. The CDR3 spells CASSFGQLAGEQYF.

CDR3 amino acids: CSVPRENTGELFF. The V and J genes are TRBV29-1 and TRBJ2-2; TCRdb returns TRBD1, unconfirmable since there is no DNA. Germline CDR1 is SQVTM and CDR2 is ANQGSEA. This CDR3 spans 13 amino acids.

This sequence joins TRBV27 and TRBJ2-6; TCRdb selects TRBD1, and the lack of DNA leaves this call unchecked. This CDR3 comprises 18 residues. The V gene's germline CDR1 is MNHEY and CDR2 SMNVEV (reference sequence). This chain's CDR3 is CASSSDRDAGSGANVLTF.

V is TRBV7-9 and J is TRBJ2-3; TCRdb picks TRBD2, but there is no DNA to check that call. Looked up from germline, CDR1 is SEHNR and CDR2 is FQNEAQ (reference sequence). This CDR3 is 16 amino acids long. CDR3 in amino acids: CASSLLASGGSDTQYF. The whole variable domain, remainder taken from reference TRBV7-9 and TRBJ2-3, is DTGVSQNPRHKITKRGQNVTFRCDPISEHNRLYWYRQTLGQGPEFLTYFQNEAQLEKSRLLSDRFSAERPKGSFSTLEIQRTEQGDSAMYLCASSLLASGGSDTQYFGPGTRLTVL.

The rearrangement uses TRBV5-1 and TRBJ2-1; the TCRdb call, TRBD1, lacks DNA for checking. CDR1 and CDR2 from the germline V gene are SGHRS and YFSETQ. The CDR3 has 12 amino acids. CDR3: CASSSGGNEQFF.

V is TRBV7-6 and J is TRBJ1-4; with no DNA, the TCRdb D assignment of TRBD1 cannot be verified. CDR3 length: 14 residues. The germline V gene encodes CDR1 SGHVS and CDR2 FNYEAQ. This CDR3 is CASSLGGAGEKLFF.

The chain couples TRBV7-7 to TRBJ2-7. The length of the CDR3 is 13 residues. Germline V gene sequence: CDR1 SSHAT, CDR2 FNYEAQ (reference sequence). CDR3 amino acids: CASSATGPYEQYF. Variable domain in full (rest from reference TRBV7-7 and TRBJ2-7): GAGVSQSPRYKVTKRGQDVTLRCDPISSHATLYWYQQALGQGPEFLTYFNYEAQPDKSGLPSDRFSAERPEGSISTLTIQRTEQRDSAMYRCASSATGPYEQYFGPGTRLTVT.

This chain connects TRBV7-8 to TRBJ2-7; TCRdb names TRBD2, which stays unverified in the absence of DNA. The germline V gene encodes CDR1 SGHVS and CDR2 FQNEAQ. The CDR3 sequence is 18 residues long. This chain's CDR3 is CASEQTSGEEPMAYEQYF.

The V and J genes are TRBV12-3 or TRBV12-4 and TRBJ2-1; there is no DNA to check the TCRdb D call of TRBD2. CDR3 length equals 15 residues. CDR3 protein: CASRPGTSAQNEQFF.

The CDR3 here is CASSYPSGRGAIQETQYF. J is TRBJ2-5 and V is TRBV6-2 or TRBV6-3; TCRdb selects TRBD1, and the lack of DNA leaves this call unchecked. CDR1 and CDR2 (germline): MNHEY, SVGEGT. The CDR3 is made up of 18 amino acids.

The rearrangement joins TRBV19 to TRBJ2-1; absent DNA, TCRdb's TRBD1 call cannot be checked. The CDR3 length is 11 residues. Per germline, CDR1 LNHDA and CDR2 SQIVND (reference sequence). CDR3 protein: CASTGDNEQFF. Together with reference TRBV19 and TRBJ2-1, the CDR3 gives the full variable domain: DGGITQSPKYLFRKEGQNVTLSCEQNLNHDAMYWYRQDPGQGLRLIYYSQIVNDFQKGDIAEGYSVSREKKESFPLTVTSAQKNPTAFYLCASTGDNEQFFGPGTRLTVL.

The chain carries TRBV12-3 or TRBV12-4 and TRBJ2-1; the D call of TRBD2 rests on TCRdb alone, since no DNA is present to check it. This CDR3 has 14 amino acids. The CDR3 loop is CATRIAGLEYEQFF.